A single sample gave rise to the 19 T cell receptor beta chains below, sequenced in a study of post-analysis software for immune sequencing data. Unique molecular identifiers featured in each of the TCR beta cDNA libraries. One entry per CDR3 protein results from TCRdb running MiXCR on the PCR reads. The sample comprises hundreds of thousands of distinct CDR3 sequences, roughly 27% of which are singletons, and roughly 0.53% rests with the top ten. Study-wide findings and caveats: Compared with controls, patients had more of five TRBV segments, including TRBV5-6, TRBV5-1 and TRBV20-1.

These receptors are not linked to any known antigen. Sequencing was done on a sample of blood. These receptors were taken from a girl aged 5 to 17 with multiple sclerosis.

The chain uses TRBV2 and TRBJ2-1, with 10 bases lining up with TRBD1. V shed 4 bases, J shed 6 bases, and the junction held 9 bases outside the gene matches. There are 16 residues in the CDR3. Germline V gives CDR1 SNHLY, CDR2 FYNNEI. CDR3 sequence (DNA): TGTGCCAGCAGTGTCTTCGGGACAGGGGTCAGCAATGAGCAGTTCTTC. It translates to CASSVFGTGVSNEQFF. Supplemented by reference TRBV2 and TRBJ2-1, the full variable domain reads EPEVTQTPSHQVTQMGQEVILRCVPISNHLYFYWYRQILGQKVEFLVSFYNNEISEKSEIFDDQFSVERPDGSNFTLKIRSTKLEDSAMYFCASSVFGTGVSNEQFFGPGTRLTVL.

The chain joins TRBV6-2 or TRBV6-3 to TRBJ2-1; 9 bases map to TRBD1. Germline V gene data show CDR1 as MNHEY and CDR2 as SVGEGT. The CDR3 extends over 19 amino acids. With 0 bases clipped from V and 2 bases from J, the junction kept 11 bases outside the gene matches. In DNA, the CDR3 is TGTGCCAGCAGTTACTCTTCCGGGGCTGGGACAGGGCCCTACAATGAGCAGTTCTTC. This gives the protein CASSYSSGAGTGPYNEQFF.

The chain uses TRBV11-2 and TRBJ2-3, with D uncertain. CDR1 is SGHAT and CDR2 is FQNNGV in the germline V gene. With 4 bases removed from V and 4 bases from J, the gap between germline ends came to 6 bases. The CDR3 runs 12 residues. The CDR3 protein is CASSWSADTQYF. CDR3 nucleotide sequence: TGTGCCAGCAGCTGGTCGGCAGATACGCAGTATTTT.

V and J are TRBV28 and TRBJ1-5; no clear D. Germline V gene lookup returns CDR1 MDHEN and CDR2 SYDVKM. There are 12 residues in the CDR3. Trimming took off 7 bases at V and 0 bases at J, with 4 bases between the two ends. The CDR3 reads CASTVSNQPQHF. The DNA for the CDR3 is TGTGCCAGCACAGTTAGCAATCAGCCCCAGCATTTT.

With regard to this clonotype: An end of the junction differs from the germline gene, which may be a read error. V gene TRBV4-3 combines with J gene TRBJ2-1; TRBD2 matches 9 bases. The germline V gene encodes CDR1 LGHNA and CDR2 YSLEER. CDR3 size: 15 residues. The CDR3 DNA is TGCGCCAGCAGCCAAGGGGGATTGGGGTTAGCGGGAGTAGTCTTC. It translates to CASSQGGLGLAGVVF.

The V gene is TRBV7-9, the J gene TRBJ1-4; tentatively, D is TRBD1 (5 bases). The CDR3 length is 13 residues. The germline CDR1 and CDR2 sequences are SEHNR and FQNEAQ (reference sequence). Trimming stripped 6 bases from V and 10 bases from J, with 15 bases between. CDR3 amino acids: CASRTAGGGKLFF. CDR3 nucleotides: TGTGCCAGCAGAACGGCCGGGGGAGGAAAACTGTTTTTT. The variable domain in full, with the rest retrieved from reference TRBV7-9 and TRBJ1-4, is DTGVSQNPRHKITKRGQNVTFRCDPISEHNRLYWYRQTLGQGPEFLTYFQNEAQLEKSRLLSDRFSAERPKGSFSTLEIQRTEQGDSAMYLCASRTAGGGKLFFGSGTQLSVL.

This sequence joins TRBV20-1 and TRBJ2-5; D gene uncertain. Germline V gives CDR1 DFQATT, CDR2 SNEGSKA (reference sequence). This CDR3 is 19 amino acids long. The germline V and J ends were trimmed by 1 base and 1 base, with 25 bases remaining between them. CDR3 nucleotide sequence: TGCAGTGCTAGAGGCTTACGGGCGGTTTATAGAGTCACCCAAGAGACCCAGTACTTC. As protein: CSARGLRAVYRVTQETQYF.

This rearrangement joins TRBV15 to TRBJ2-7; 10 bases fit TRBD1. CDR3 size: 15 residues. Germline V gene sequence: CDR1 LNHNV, CDR2 YYDKDF (reference sequence). J gave up 2 bases and V 5 bases, and 6 bases lay outside the gene matches. CDR3 loop: CATSPPGQGAYEQYF. For the CDR3, the DNA is TGTGCCACCAGCCCCCCCGGACAGGGGGCCTACGAGCAGTACTTC.

The chain is built from TRBV2 and TRBJ1-5; unclear D gene. V lost 4 bases and J 3 bases, leaving 10 bases between the germline ends. The CDR3 loop spans 14 amino acids. Germline-derived CDR1 and CDR2 are SNHLY and FYNNEI. DNA of the CDR3: TGTGCCAGCAGTGTAAGACCGTACAATCAGCCCCAGCATTTT. Encoded protein: CASSVRPYNQPQHF. Drawing the rest from reference TRBV2 and TRBJ1-5, the complete variable domain is EPEVTQTPSHQVTQMGQEVILRCVPISNHLYFYWYRQILGQKVEFLVSFYNNEISEKSEIFDDQFSVERPDGSNFTLKIRSTKLEDSAMYFCASSVRPYNQPQHFGDGTRLSIL.

Many counts were recorded for this clonotype. This rearrangement joins TRBV20-1 to TRBJ1-6, with 7 positions matching TRBD1. This CDR3 is built from 13 residues. With V trimmed by 6 bases and J by 7 bases, 6 bases remained unmatched. CDR1 is DFQATT and CDR2 is SNEGSKA in the germline V gene (reference sequence). The CDR3 sequence: CSAPTGPNSPLHF. CDR3 DNA sequence: TGCAGTGCGCCGACAGGGCCGAATTCACCCCTCCACTTT.

This chain links TRBV7-2 with TRBJ2-1, with TRBD2 matching 7 bases. V was clipped by 0 bases and J by 5 bases; unmatched bases: 7. Germline CDR1 and CDR2: SGHTA and FQGNSA. The CDR3 is made up of 16 amino acids. This CDR3 is CASSLAPASGNNEQFF. CDR3 sequence (DNA): TGTGCCAGCAGCTTAGCCCCAGCTAGCGGCAACAATGAGCAGTTCTTC.

The chain carries TRBV15 and TRBJ2-1; 8 positions match TRBD1. This CDR3 contains 17 residues. The V and J ends lost 3 bases and 6 bases, in that order; junction bases with no gene match: 13. CDR1 LNHNV and CDR2 YYDKDF come from the germline V gene (reference sequence). The CDR3 spells CATSSREGDRGRNEQFF. Written as DNA, the CDR3 is TGTGCCACCAGCAGCAGAGAGGGAGACAGGGGCCGCAATGAGCAGTTCTTC.

This clonotype has a handful of counts. The gene calls are TRBV27 and TRBJ2-3, with D possibly being TRBD2 (6 bases). V dropped 8 bases and J dropped 5 bases, with 23 bases sitting between them. The CDR3 loop spans 16 amino acids. The V gene's germline CDR1 is MNHEY and CDR2 SMNVEV (reference sequence). The CDR3 is CASHDNTGVRVDTQYF. CDR3 coding DNA: TGTGCCAGCCACGATAACACGGGGGTGAGGGTAGATACGCAGTATTTT.

The chain joins TRBV7-2 to TRBJ1-2; D is undetermined. V was trimmed by 4 bases and J by 4 bases, leaving 13 bases between them. In germline, CDR1 is SGHTA, CDR2 FQGNSA. CDR3 length equals 14 residues. Written as DNA, the CDR3 is TGTGCCAGCAGCTCTCCGGGAGAGATCTATGGCTACACCTTC. Encoded protein: CASSSPGEIYGYTF.

This clonotype was recorded many times. The rearrangement uses TRBV13 and TRBJ2-1; TRBD1 matches at 7 bases. Germline values: CDR1 PRHDT, CDR2 FYEKMQ (reference sequence). V lost 0 bases to trimming and J lost 12 bases; unmatched junction nucleotides: 11. The CDR3 has 15 amino acids. The CDR3 protein is CASSLGGRGKYVQFF. CDR3 nucleotide sequence: TGTGCCAGCAGCTTAGGCGGCAGGGGGAAATACGTGCAGTTCTTC.

This clonotype was seen a single time. This chain connects TRBV4-3 to TRBJ2-3; D uncertain. CDR1 is LGHNA and CDR2 is YSLEER in the germline V gene. The ends were cut back, 10 bases at V and 0 bases at J, with 14 bases in the middle. There are 14 residues in the CDR3. The CDR3 sequence is CAIPGGISTDTQYF. CDR3 coding DNA: TGCGCCATCCCTGGTGGGATTAGCACAGATACGCAGTATTTT.

This clonotype was seen repeatedly, ten times or more. The chain uses TRBV28 and TRBJ2-3; D may be TRBD2 (6 bases). V lost 3 bases, J lost 2 bases, and 12 bases lay in between. Per the germline V gene, CDR1 is MDHEN and CDR2 is SYDVKM. This CDR3 spans 15 amino acids. The CDR3 DNA sequence: TGTGCCAGCAGTTTGTCGGGAGCGTCCACAGATACGCAGTATTTT. Translation gives CASSLSGASTDTQYF.

This clonotype was recorded many times. The V gene is TRBV5-1, the J gene TRBJ2-7, with a weak D call TRBD2 (6 bases). This CDR3 is 17 amino acids long. Germline V lookup: CDR1 SGHRS, CDR2 YFSETQ. The V and J ends lost 1 base and 2 bases respectively, with 19 bases between them. Written as DNA, the CDR3 is TGCGCCAGCAGCTTGTCCCGGGGGACGGAACAGCCCTACGAGCAGTACTTC. It codes for CASSLSRGTEQPYEQYF.

A few counts support this clonotype. The genes are TRBV27 and TRBJ2-4; 9 nucleotides align to TRBD2. Trimming at V came to 3 bases and at J to 13 bases, leaving 13 bases not matched to a gene. There are 15 residues in the CDR3. CDR1 and CDR2 from the germline V gene are MNHEY and SMNVEV (reference sequence). CDR3 sequence: CASSFLTSGGGEQYF. The CDR3 DNA follows: TGTGCCAGCAGTTTCCTGACTAGCGGAGGGGGTGAGCAGTACTTC.